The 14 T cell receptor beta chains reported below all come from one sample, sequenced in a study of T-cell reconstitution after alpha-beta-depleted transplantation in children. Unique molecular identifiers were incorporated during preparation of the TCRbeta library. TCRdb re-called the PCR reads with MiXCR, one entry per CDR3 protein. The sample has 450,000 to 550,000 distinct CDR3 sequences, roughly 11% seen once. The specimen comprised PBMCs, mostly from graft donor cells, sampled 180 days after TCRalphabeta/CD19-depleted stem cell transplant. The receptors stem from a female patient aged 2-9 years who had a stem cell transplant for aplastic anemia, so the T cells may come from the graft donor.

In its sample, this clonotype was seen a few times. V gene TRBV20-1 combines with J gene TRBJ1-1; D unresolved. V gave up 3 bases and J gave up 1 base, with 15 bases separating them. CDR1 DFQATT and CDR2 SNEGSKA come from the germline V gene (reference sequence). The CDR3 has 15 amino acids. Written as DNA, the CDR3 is TGCAGTGCTAGCAAAGGCGACCGATGGAACACTGAAGCTTTCTTT. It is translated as CSASKGDRWNTEAFF.

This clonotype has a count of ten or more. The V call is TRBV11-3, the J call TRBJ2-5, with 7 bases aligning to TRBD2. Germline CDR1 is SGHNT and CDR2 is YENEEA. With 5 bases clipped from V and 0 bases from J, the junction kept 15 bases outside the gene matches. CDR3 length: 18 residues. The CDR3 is CASSLNSAGFFYQETQYF. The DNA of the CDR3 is TGTGCCAGCAGCCTTAACTCAGCGGGGTTCTTCTACCAAGAGACCCAGTACTTC.

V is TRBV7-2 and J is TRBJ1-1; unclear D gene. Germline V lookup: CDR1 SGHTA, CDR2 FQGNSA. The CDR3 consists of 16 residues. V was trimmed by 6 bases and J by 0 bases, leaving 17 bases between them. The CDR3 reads CASSRLAVRLNTEAFF. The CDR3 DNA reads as TGTGCCAGCAGTCGATTGGCAGTAAGACTGAACACTGAAGCTTTCTTT.

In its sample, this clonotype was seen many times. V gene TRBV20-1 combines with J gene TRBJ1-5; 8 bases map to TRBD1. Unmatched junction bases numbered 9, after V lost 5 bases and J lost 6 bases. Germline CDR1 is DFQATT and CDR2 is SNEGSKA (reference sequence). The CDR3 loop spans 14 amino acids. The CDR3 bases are TGCAGTGCTCGAACCCAGGGGGCGGTTCAGCCCCAGCATTTT. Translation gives CSARTQGAVQPQHF.

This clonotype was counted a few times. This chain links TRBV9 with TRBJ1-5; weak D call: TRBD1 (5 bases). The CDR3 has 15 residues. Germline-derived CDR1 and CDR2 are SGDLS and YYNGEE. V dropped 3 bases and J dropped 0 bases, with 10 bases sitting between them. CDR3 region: CASSAGVYSNQPQHF. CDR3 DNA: TGTGCCAGCAGCGCGGGGGTATATAGCAATCAGCCCCAGCATTTT.

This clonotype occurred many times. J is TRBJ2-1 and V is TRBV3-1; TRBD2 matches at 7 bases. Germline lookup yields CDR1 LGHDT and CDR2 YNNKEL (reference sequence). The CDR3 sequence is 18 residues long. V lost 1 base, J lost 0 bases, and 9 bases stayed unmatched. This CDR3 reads CASSQVASGVSSYNEQFF. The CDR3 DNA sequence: TGTGCCAGCAGCCAAGTCGCCAGCGGGGTTAGCTCCTACAATGAGCAGTTCTTC.

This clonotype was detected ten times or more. In DNA, the CDR3 is TGTGCCACCAGCAGAGCCACGCCGGGACTGAACACAGATACGCAGTATTTT. Translated, it gives CATSRATPGLNTDTQYF. This sequence joins TRBV15 and TRBJ2-3, with D possibly being TRBD2 (6 bases). This CDR3 is built from 17 residues. In germline, CDR1 is LNHNV, CDR2 YYDKDF (reference sequence). The ends were cut back, 1 base at V and 2 bases at J, with 16 bases in the middle. The full variable domain, in which reference TRBV15 and TRBJ2-3 provide the parts outside the CDR3, is DAMVIQNPRYQVTQFGKPVTLSCSQTLNHNVMYWYQQKSSQAPKLLFHYYDKDFNNEADTPDNFQSRRPNTSFCFLDIRSPGLGDTAMYLCATSRATPGLNTDTQYFGPGTRLTVL.

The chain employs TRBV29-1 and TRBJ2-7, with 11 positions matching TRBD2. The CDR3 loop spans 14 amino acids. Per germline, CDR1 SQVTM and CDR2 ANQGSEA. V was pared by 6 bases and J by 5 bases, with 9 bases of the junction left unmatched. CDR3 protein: CSVGVLAGGDEQYF. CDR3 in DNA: TGCAGCGTAGGAGTTTTAGCGGGAGGGGACGAGCAGTACTTC.

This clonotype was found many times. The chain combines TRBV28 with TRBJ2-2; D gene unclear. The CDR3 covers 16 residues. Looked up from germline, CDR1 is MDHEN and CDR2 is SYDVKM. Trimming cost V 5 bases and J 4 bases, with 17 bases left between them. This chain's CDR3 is CASSPHTGPGTGELFF. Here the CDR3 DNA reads TGTGCCAGCAGTCCTCACACCGGTCCGGGCACCGGGGAGCTGTTTTTT.

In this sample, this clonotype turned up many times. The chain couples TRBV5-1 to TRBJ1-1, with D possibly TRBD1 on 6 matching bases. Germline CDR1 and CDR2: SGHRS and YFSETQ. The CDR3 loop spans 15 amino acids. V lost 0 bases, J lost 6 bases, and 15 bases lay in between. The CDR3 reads CASSLDPGARAEAFF. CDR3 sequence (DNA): TGCGCCAGCAGCTTGGATCCGGGGGCGCGGGCTGAAGCTTTCTTT.

CDR3 in DNA: TGCAGCGTTGAAGGGACAGGGGGCCACTATGGCTACACCTTC. It codes for CSVEGTGGHYGYTF. The chain couples TRBV29-1 to TRBJ1-2, with 11 bases that match TRBD1. Germline CDR1 is SQVTM and CDR2 is ANQGSEA. J was trimmed by 3 bases and V by 1 base; bases with no gene match: 1. The CDR3 consists of 14 residues.

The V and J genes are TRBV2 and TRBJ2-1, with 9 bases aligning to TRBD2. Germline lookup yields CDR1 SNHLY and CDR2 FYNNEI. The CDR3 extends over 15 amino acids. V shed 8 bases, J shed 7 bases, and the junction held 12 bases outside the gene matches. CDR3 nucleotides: TGTGCCAGCGATAGCGGGAGTCTCGTAGGAAATGAGCAGTTCTTC. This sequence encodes CASDSGSLVGNEQFF.

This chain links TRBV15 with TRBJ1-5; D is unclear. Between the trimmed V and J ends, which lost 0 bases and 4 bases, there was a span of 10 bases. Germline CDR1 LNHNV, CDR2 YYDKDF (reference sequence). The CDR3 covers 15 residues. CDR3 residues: CATSREAGSNQPQHF. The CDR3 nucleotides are TGTGCCACCAGCAGAGAAGCAGGATCAAATCAGCCCCAGCATTTT.

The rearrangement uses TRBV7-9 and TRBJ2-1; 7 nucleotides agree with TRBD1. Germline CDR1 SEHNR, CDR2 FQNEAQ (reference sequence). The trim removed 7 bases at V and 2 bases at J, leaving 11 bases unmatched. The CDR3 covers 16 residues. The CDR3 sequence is CASKSIWTGAYNEQFF. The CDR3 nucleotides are TGTGCCAGCAAATCGATCTGGACAGGCGCCTACAATGAGCAGTTCTTC.